Each of the 16 T cell receptor beta chains below was sequenced from the same sample in a study of regulatory T cells in long-lasting Graves disease. As for time point: persistent/refractory GD, antithyroid drugs over 5 years with positive TRAb. The TCR library was prepared using RNA isolated from PBMCs. Building the TCR beta libraries relied on iRepertoire HTBI primers, and CDR3 regions underwent Arm-PCR. TCRdb reanalysed the multiplex PCR reads using MiXCR and keeps one entry per CDR3 protein. The sample includes hundreds of thousands of distinct CDR3 sequences, 25% to 35% of them seen just once. The source was peripheral blood mononuclear cells (PBMCs), collected when the disease was refractory, from a patient treated with antithyroid drugs. Receptor source: a female donor with Graves disease.

V usage is TRBV12-3 or TRBV12-4 and J usage is TRBJ1-1, with a tentative D call TRBD1 (6 bases). Trimming stripped 2 bases from V and 0 bases from J, with 13 bases between. This CDR3 is built from 16 residues. CDR3 bases: TGTGCCAGCAGTTTATCTGGGGGCATCATGAACACTGAAGCTTTCTTT. Translating it yields CASSLSGGIMNTEAFF.

This chain connects TRBV5-1 to TRBJ1-2; D not certain. The germline CDR1 and CDR2 sequences are SGHRS and YFSETQ. The CDR3 consists of 14 residues. Trimming left V 4 bases short and J 3 bases short, with 13 bases between. The CDR3 DNA reads as TGCGCCAGCAGCCTTGGATCCCCTGACTATGGCTACACCTTC. Its protein product is CASSLGSPDYGYTF.

This clonotype was counted only a few times. The chain carries TRBV29-1 and TRBJ1-1; D not resolved. Germline CDR1 and CDR2: SQVTM and ANQGSEA. V gave up 5 bases and J gave up 0 bases, with 19 bases separating them. The CDR3 contains 16 residues. The CDR3: CSVLSVQRVLNTEAFF. CDR3 nucleotide sequence: TGCAGCGTTCTATCGGTACAACGGGTCCTGAACACTGAAGCTTTCTTT.

The gene calls are TRBV20-1 and TRBJ1-2; maybe TRBD1 (6 bases). Germline values: CDR1 DFQATT, CDR2 SNEGSKA (reference sequence). Trimming took 0 bases from V and 8 from J, leaving 22 bases between them. The CDR3 loop spans 16 amino acids. The CDR3 bases are TGCAGTGCTAGAGAGGCCGGCGGAAGGGGGATGCGCGGCTACACCTTC. This codes for CSAREAGGRGMRGYTF.

This clonotype showed up just a few times. V gene TRBV12-3 or TRBV12-4 combines with J gene TRBJ1-1; D gene unclear. Trimming removed 2 bases from V and 3 bases from J, with 7 bases in between. The CDR3 length is 13 residues. CDR3 amino acids: CASSLKRYTEAFF. The CDR3 coding sequence is TGTGCCAGCAGTTTAAAGCGGTACACTGAAGCTTTCTTT.

This clonotype showed up just a few times. The chain recombines TRBV12-5 with TRBJ1-5; D is possibly TRBD1 (5 bases). In germline, CDR1 is LGHNT, CDR2 FRNRAP. This CDR3 has 16 residues. Trimming removed 0 bases at V and 7 bases at J, with 16 bases between. In DNA, the CDR3 is TGTGCTAGTGGTTTGGTACTTGGGCAGGGCGGCCAGCCCCAGCATTTT. Its translation is CASGLVLGQGGQPQHF.

This chain connects TRBV6-4 to TRBJ2-3; possible D gene TRBD2, 5 bases. The CDR3 contains 13 residues. Trimming pared 5 bases from V and 7 bases from J, leaving 13 bases between. The germline V gene has CDR1 MRHNA and CDR2 SNTAGT. The CDR3 here is CASSYQAEHTQYF. In nucleotides, the CDR3 is TGTGCCAGCAGTTACCAAGCGGAACATACGCAGTATTTT.

This clonotype was detected only a few times. V is TRBV29-1 and J is TRBJ1-1, with D perhaps matching TRBD1 (6 bases). The CDR3 is made up of 18 amino acids. Germline-derived CDR1 and CDR2 are SQVTM and ANQGSEA. Trimming left V 3 bases short and J 0 bases short, with 23 bases between. The CDR3 protein is CSVDGTRDKPLMNTEAFF. The CDR3, as DNA: TGCAGCGTTGACGGAACCCGGGACAAGCCCCTTATGAACACTGAAGCTTTCTTT.

The chain has TRBV12-3 or TRBV12-4 and TRBJ2-7; D unclear. V was cut by 4 bases and J by 3 bases, with 13 bases left in between. The CDR3 has 14 amino acids. The DNA of the CDR3 is TGTGCCAGCAGTTCGTTGACTGATATCTACGAGCAGTACTTC. It codes for CASSSLTDIYEQYF.

This rearrangement joins TRBV6-1 to TRBJ1-1; no definite D call. From germline, CDR1 is MNHNS and CDR2 SASEGT. Trimming took 1 base from V and 11 from J, leaving 23 bases between them. The CDR3 sequence is 16 residues long. The CDR3 DNA sequence: TGTGCCAGCAGTGAAGGGGCCGGAGGGTCCCACCTGAGCGCTTTCTTT. Amino acids: CASSEGAGGSHLSAFF.

This clonotype was picked up many times. CDR3 nucleotides: TGTGCCAGCAGTGATGGGGGTGGGGGCACTGAAGCTTTCTTT. Translation: CASSDGGGGTEAFF. The genes are TRBV6-1 and TRBJ1-1, with D possibly matching TRBD1 (5 bases). With 3 bases removed from V and 4 bases from J, the gap between germline ends came to 12 bases. The CDR3 extends over 14 amino acids. Germline assignment: CDR1 MNHNS and CDR2 SASEGT.

Only a few counts were recorded for this clonotype. The missing conserved phenylalanine or tryptophan at the end of this CDR3 makes a read error likely. The chain carries TRBV28 and TRBJ1-1; unclear D gene. The CDR3 contains 10 residues. Trimming stripped 4 bases from V and 9 bases from J, with 6 bases between. Germline V lookup: CDR1 MDHEN, CDR2 SYDVKM. CDR3 nucleotide sequence: TGTGCCAGCAGTTCCCGGCAAGCTTTCCTT. Translation: CASSSRQAFL.

This clonotype came up a few times. V and J are TRBV5-1 and TRBJ2-1; no clear D gene. V was shortened by 1 base and J by 8 bases, with 10 bases between the two germline ends. Per the germline V gene, CDR1 is SGHRS and CDR2 is YFSETQ. The CDR3 is 13 amino acids. The CDR3 loop is CASSLRGRDEQFF. DNA of the CDR3: TGCGCCAGCAGCTTGAGAGGTAGGGATGAGCAGTTCTTC.

Many counts were recorded for this clonotype. This sequence joins TRBV6-1 and TRBJ1-6; D uncertain. Trimming stripped 8 bases from V and 5 bases from J, with 16 bases between. CDR1 and CDR2 (germline): MNHNS, SASEGT. The CDR3 runs to 15 residues. Here the CDR3 reads CASSSFGRNNSPLHF. The CDR3 nucleotides are TGTGCCAGCTCCTCATTCGGACGGAATAATTCACCCCTCCACTTT.

This sequence joins TRBV19 and TRBJ2-1; D is ambiguous. V lost 3 bases and J lost 4, with 10 bases in between. The germline V gene has CDR1 LNHDA and CDR2 SQIVND (reference sequence). This CDR3 is built from 14 residues. The CDR3 DNA follows: TGTGCCAGTAGTATGTCTTTGCTTTACAATGAGCAGTTCTTC. It encodes CASSMSLLYNEQFF.

The chain is built from TRBV20-1 and TRBJ1-5, with D maybe TRBD1 (6 bases). Trimming left V 1 base short and J 2 bases short, with 15 bases between. Germline V CDR1 and CDR2: DFQATT, SNEGSKA (reference sequence). The CDR3 loop spans 16 amino acids. The DNA for the CDR3 is TGCAGTGCTAGAGTCTCCCCTGGGGGCGGCAATCAGCCCCAGCATTTT. Translation: CSARVSPGGGNQPQHF.